One sample yielded the 19 T cell receptor beta chains listed below, sequenced in a study of T cells in women clearing cervical HPV infection. TCRdb's copy holds only in-frame clones and misses some; the assay was immunoSEQ multiplex PCR. The sample's table shows roughly 13,000 clones. The specimen was blood buffy coat. The receptors were gathered from a woman aged 18 to 69 with a cervical HPV16 infection that either progressed to CIN3+ or cleared (not recorded which).

In the case of this clone: The read terminates 3 residues before the CDR3 end, so the remaining end is supplied by the germline J gene. The chain links TRBV19 to TRBJ2-3, with TRBD2 matching 7 bases. Trimming at V came to 5 bases and at J to 6 bases, leaving 11 bases not matched to a gene. The CDR3 covers 15 residues. The germline V gene encodes CDR1 LNHDA and CDR2 SQIVND (reference sequence). The CDR3 protein is CASSSSGESHDTQYF. The sequenced part of the CDR3 DNA is TGTGCCAGTAGTTCCAGCGGGGAGAGCCACGATACG.

About this clone: Coverage ceases 3 residues before the CDR3 finishes, and the germline J gene fills in the end. The chain recombines TRBV7-7 with TRBJ2-3, with TRBD2 as a possible D gene (6 bases). This CDR3 region has 14 residues. The germline V gene has CDR1 SSHAT and CDR2 FNYEAQ (reference sequence). The CDR3 protein is CASSQTSSQGTQYF. The part of the CDR3 DNA that was read is TGTGCCAGCAGCCAAACTAGCTCCCAAGGGACG.

In the case of this clone: The sequence runs out 3 residues before the end of the CDR3; the remainder is reconstructed from the germline J gene. The rearrangement links TRBV2 to TRBJ1-3; tentatively, D is TRBD1 (6 bases). This CDR3 has 14 amino acids. V lost 6 bases and J 4 bases, leaving 13 bases between the germline ends. In germline, CDR1 is SNHLY, CDR2 FYNNEI. The covered CDR3 bases are TGTGCCAGCAGGGCCGCGGGGGCAGGAAACACC. Translated: CASRAAGAGNT. The entire CDR3 is CASRAAGAGNTIYF.

As for this clone: The DNA ends 3 residues before the CDR3 does, and the rest of the CDR3 is filled in from the germline J gene. This chain connects TRBV12-3 or TRBV12-4 to TRBJ2-5, with D possibly TRBD2 on 6 matching bases. V was clipped by 6 bases and J by 3 bases, with 11 bases between them. This CDR3 contains 13 residues. The part of the CDR3 DNA that was read is TGTGCCAGCAGACTGTGGGGGGAAGAGACC. Protein sequence: CASRLWGEET. The full CDR3 is CASRLWGEETQYF.

Points on this clone: The read comes to an end 3 residues before the CDR3 does, leaving the germline J gene to fill in the end. The V call is TRBV2, the J call TRBJ1-2; D remains unclear. Germline CDR1 reads SNHLY; CDR2 reads FYNNEI. The CDR3 has 15 residues. The chain's CDR3 is CASSEVSSSTDTYTF. CDR3 DNA, as far as it was read: TGTGCCAGCAGTGAAGTCAGCTCTAGCACAGATACC.

A note on this clone: The missing CDR3 end, 3 residues past where the read stops, is filled in from the germline J gene. This rearrangement joins TRBV20-1 to TRBJ1-2; 10 positions agree with TRBD1. V lost 6 bases to trimming and J lost 3 bases; unmatched junction nucleotides: 4. The V gene's germline CDR1 is DFQATT and CDR2 SNEGSKA (reference sequence). CDR3 length: 13 residues. CDR3 bases read: TGCAGTGCAAAGACAGGGGGCCACTATGGC. Encoded protein: CSAKTGGHYG. The entire CDR3 sequence reads CSAKTGGHYGYTF.

As regards this clone: The CDR3 is cut off 3 residues early in the read; its end comes from the germline J gene. The J gene is TRBJ2-2, the V gene TRBV30; the match to TRBD1 covers 8 bases. CDR1 GTSNPN and CDR2 SVGIG come from the germline V gene (reference sequence). The CDR3 is made up of 14 amino acids. The sequenced CDR3 bases are TGTGCCTGGAGCGCGGGACAGGACAATTCACCG. Amino acid sequence: CAWSAGQDNSP. The whole CDR3 protein reads CAWSAGQDNSPLFF.

Regarding this clone: The read falls 3 residues short of the CDR3 end, and the missing part is taken from the germline J gene. The rearrangement uses TRBV14 and TRBJ1-5, with D possibly TRBD1 on 5 matching bases. In germline, CDR1 is SGHDN, CDR2 FVKESK. This CDR3 has 13 amino acids. The ends were cut back, 5 bases at V and 4 bases at J, with 9 bases in the middle. The CDR3 DNA, read in part, is TGTGCCAGCAGCTGGGGCGCTAATCAGCCC. This encodes CASSWGANQP. The entire CDR3 protein is CASSWGANQPQHF.

Concerning this clone itself: The observed sequence ends 3 residues before the CDR3 terminus, with the missing tail filled in from the germline J gene. The rearrangement links TRBV7-6 to TRBJ2-5; D gene ambiguous. This CDR3 is 12 amino acids long. Germline V gene lookup returns CDR1 SGHVS and CDR2 FNYEAQ. V was clipped by 1 base and J by 5 bases, with 5 bases between them. CDR3 bases read: TGTGCCAGCAGCTTAGGTCTCGAGACC. Translated: CASSLGLET. The CDR3 as a whole reads CASSLGLETQYF. The whole variable domain, remainder taken from reference TRBV7-6 and TRBJ2-5, is GAGVSQSPRYKVTKRGQDVALRCDPISGHVSLYWYRQALGQGPEFLTYFNYEAQQDKSGLPNDRFSAERPEGSISTLTIQRTEQRDSAMYRCASSLGLETQYFGPGTRLLVL.

This clone shows up as medium-sized by frequency. The read halts 3 residues ahead of the CDR3 end, with the missing end drawn from the germline J gene. This chain uses TRBV7-3 with TRBJ1-6; maybe TRBD1 (5 bases). Looked up from germline, CDR1 is SGHTA and CDR2 is FQGTGA. CDR3 length: 14 amino acids. The CDR3 sequence is CASSPGQGVSPLHF. CDR3 DNA, as far as it was read: TGTGCCAGCAGCCCTGGGCAGGGAGTTTCGCCC.

About this clone itself: The read gets to within 3 residues of the CDR3 end, and the germline J gene fills in the rest. The V and J genes are TRBV29-1 and TRBJ1-1; D unresolved. CDR1 and CDR2 (germline): SQVTM, ANQGSEA. There are 13 residues in the CDR3. With 6 bases removed from V and 2 bases from J, the gap between germline ends came to 13 bases. CDR3 loop: CSVAVAGNTEAFF. CDR3 DNA (partial): TGCAGCGTCGCTGTGGCAGGTAACACTGAA.

About this clone: The CDR3 goes on 3 residues after the read ends, and that part is filled in from the germline J gene. The chain is built from TRBV2 and TRBJ1-2; 8 nucleotides line up with TRBD1. This CDR3 is 15 amino acids long. The germline V gene encodes CDR1 SNHLY and CDR2 FYNNEI. The junction had 9 bases not matched to a gene; V was cut back by 2 bases and J by 7 bases. The sequenced CDR3 bases are TGTGCCAGCAGTGAACTCGGGCAGGGGGCAAGTGGC. Its translation: CASSELGQGASG. The entire CDR3 reads CASSELGQGASGYTF.

About this clone: The CDR3 end lies 3 residues beyond the end of the read and is filled in from the germline J gene. The gene calls are TRBV5-4 and TRBJ2-5; no clear D gene. V was cut by 0 bases and J by 2 bases, with 8 bases left in between. Looked up from germline, CDR1 is SGHNT and CDR2 is YYREEE (reference sequence). The CDR3 covers 14 residues. CDR3 loop: CASSLGGGQETQYF. The part of the CDR3 DNA that was read is TGTGCCAGCAGCTTGGGCGGCGGACAAGAGACC. The full variable domain, rest sourced from reference TRBV5-4 and TRBJ2-5, is ETGVTQSPTHLIKTRGQQVTLRCSSQSGHNTVSWYQQALGQGPQFIFQYYREEENGRGNFPPRFSGLQFPNYSSELNVNALELDDSALYLCASSLGGGQETQYFGPGTRLLVL.

Concerning this clone: The missing CDR3 end, 3 residues past where the read stops, is filled in from the germline J gene. Distinct nucleotide sequences in the sample also encode this CDR3. V and J are TRBV2 and TRBJ2-3, with TRBD1 matching 8 bases. The CDR3 covers 16 residues. Germline values: CDR1 SNHLY, CDR2 FYNNEI. The CDR3 DNA, read in part, is TGTGCCAGCAGTGAACAGGGGGCGCGAAGCAATCAGCCG. Its protein product is CASSEQGARSNQP. The whole CDR3 protein reads CASSEQGARSNQPQYF.

As regards this clone: The sequence runs out 3 residues before the end of the CDR3; the remainder is reconstructed from the germline J gene. The genes are TRBV18 and TRBJ2-4, with 7 nucleotides matching TRBD1. The CDR3 is 14 residues long. CDR1 is KGHSH and CDR2 is LQKENI in the germline V gene. Incomplete CDR3 DNA: TGTGCCAGCTCACCAGGGACAGATAACTATGGT. Its protein product is CASSPGTDNYG. The complete CDR3 sequence is CASSPGTDNYGQYF. Filled out from reference TRBV18 and TRBJ2-4, the complete variable domain reads NAGVMQNPRHLVRRRGQEARLRCSPMKGHSHVYWYRQLPEEGLKFMVYLQKENIIDESGMPKERFSAEFPKEGPSILRIQQVVRGDSAAYFCASSPGTDNYGQYFGAGTRLSVL.

About this clone: The read terminates 3 residues ahead of where the CDR3 ends, so the germline J gene completes it. The chain uses TRBV7-9 and TRBJ1-2; TRBD1 matches at 7 bases. The V gene end was trimmed by 3 bases and the J gene end by 2 bases; junction bases not matched to a gene: 6. This CDR3 contains 15 residues. The germline CDR1 and CDR2 sequences are SEHNR and FQNEAQ (reference sequence). CDR3 DNA (partial): TGTGCCAGCAGCTTGACAGGGCCTCGGAACTATGGC. It encodes CASSLTGPRNYG. The full CDR3 protein reads CASSLTGPRNYGYTF.

The CDR3 sequence: CSARPSAGDTGELFF. The part of the CDR3 DNA that was read is TGCAGTGCTAGGCCTTCCGCAGGGGACACCGGGGAG. The chain recombines TRBV20-1 with TRBJ2-2; possible D gene TRBD1, 6 bases. The read terminates 3 residues ahead of where the CDR3 ends, so the germline J gene completes it. Germline CDR1 is DFQATT and CDR2 is SNEGSKA (reference sequence). Trimming took off 3 bases at V and 3 bases at J, with 14 bases between the two ends. CDR3 size: 15 residues.

The sequenced part of the CDR3 DNA is TGTGCCAGCAGTGTTGAGCGGGACCTAAAAGAGACG. It translates to CASSVERDLKET. The CDR3 as a whole reads CASSVERDLKETQYF. The chain couples TRBV6-1 to TRBJ2-3; 7 nucleotides line up with TRBD2. The read is 3 residues too short to cover the CDR3 end, so that end is filled in from the germline J gene. CDR3 length: 15 amino acids. Germline CDR1 reads MNHNS; CDR2 reads SASEGT.

The CDR3 reads CAGQGGDYGYTF. The CDR3 bases that were read are TGTGCCGGCCAAGGGGGCGACTATGGC. V and J are TRBV19 and TRBJ1-2, with 7 bases identical to TRBD1. With the read ending 3 residues before the CDR3 end, the germline J gene is used to fill in that end. J was trimmed by 3 bases and V by 11 bases; bases with no gene match: 6. This CDR3 comprises 12 residues. The germline V gene encodes CDR1 LNHDA and CDR2 SQIVND (reference sequence).